This section outlines one T cell receptor (beta chain) sequence together with its context. The antigen remains unidentified. This CDR3 is built from 16 residues. Deletions cut 0 bases from V and 0 bases from J, with 8 bases between. Per the germline V gene, CDR1 is LNHNV and CDR2 is YYDKDF (reference sequence). TCRdb's copy holds only in-frame clones and misses some; the assay was immunoSEQ multiplex PCR. The sample yields under 150,000 clones, approximately 89% seen once. This sample is drawn from a study of T cell responses to AZD1222 COVID-19 vaccine. Study-level findings and limits: Just a handful of people given AZD1222 tested seropositive at baseline.

The source of this sequence is an adult who received the AZD1222 COVID-19 vaccine. V usage is TRBV15 and J usage is TRBJ2-2, with D maybe TRBD2 (5 bases). Sequencing was performed on peripheral blood, taken 28 days after the second AZD1222 dose. CDR3 DNA sequence: TGTGCCACCAGCAGAGAGAAGGGAGCGAACACCGGGGAGCTGTTTTTT. This encodes CATSREKGANTGELFF.